This T cell receptor beta chain was observed in a study of Ad26.COV2.S vaccination and SARS-CoV-2 variants. On the study more broadly: Trial arm assignment for the donor was COV1001 Ad26.COV2.S. Study outcomes and limitations: Vaccine recipients surpassed placebo recipients in spike-specific TCR breadth. Placebo and vaccine recipients had non-spike TCR breadth that was similar.

Treatment noted: 15 to 20 received Ad26.COV2.S at low or high dose, single or two shots; roughly five received placebo; per-sample allocation not given. The study sampled participants on day 63 after the first vaccine or placebo injection. An Ad26 vector was used to express Wuhan-strain SARS-CoV-2 spike as the vaccine. Per germline, CDR1 SGHNT and CDR2 YYREEE (reference sequence). The CDR3 spans 14 residues. Trimming pared 4 bases from V and 5 bases from J, leaving 16 bases between. A note on this clone: Its target is unknown.

Generated by immunoSEQ multiplex PCR, the TCRdb table keeps only in-frame clones and is missing some. The sample lists some 320,000 clones; about 86% were seen once. Specimen: peripheral blood, collected in a trial of Ad26.COV2.S vaccine versus placebo. The chain is built from TRBV5-4 and TRBJ2-7; a weak D match, TRBD1 (5 bases). The sequence was collected from a person between 18 and 65 years old who received the Ad26.COV2.S COVID-19 vaccine or a placebo. The CDR3 nucleotides read TGTGCCAGCAGCGCGACAGCCCTTTCGGACGAGCAGTACTTC. Translating it yields CASSATALSDEQYF.